These 27 T cell receptor beta chains were sequenced from one sample in a study of technical replicates of blood from a handful of donors. The table came from immunoSEQ multiplex PCR; TCRdb's copy has only in-frame clones and leaves some out. The repertoire holds 100,000 or so clones, with 96% as singletons. The sequenced sample consisted of T cells isolated from PBMCs. The origin of the receptors is a human donor in good health.

The CDR3 spells CAIRAGGDNEQFF. The CDR3 region has the DNA TGTGCCATCCGAGCGGGAGGGGACAATGAGCAGTTCTTC. The rearrangement uses TRBV6-6 and TRBJ2-1, with 10 bases aligning to TRBD2. CDR3 length: 13 amino acids. With 10 bases clipped from V and 5 bases from J, the junction kept 5 bases outside the gene matches. Per germline, CDR1 MNHNY and CDR2 SVGAGI (reference sequence).

The rearrangement links TRBV4-1 to TRBJ2-1; 7 bases match TRBD2. V trimming: 2 bases; J trimming: 8 bases; junction bases outside the gene matches: 9. Germline lookup yields CDR1 MGHRA and CDR2 YSYEKL. CDR3 length: 15 residues. The CDR3 reads CASSQFWASGHEQFF. CDR3 in DNA: TGCGCCAGCAGCCAATTTTGGGCTAGCGGCCATGAGCAGTTCTTC.

This clone came up once. The chain has TRBV9 and TRBJ2-1; D gene ambiguous. Germline CDR1 and CDR2: SGDLS and YYNGEE. Trimming stripped 4 bases from V and 9 bases from J, with 11 bases between. The CDR3 runs to 12 residues. The CDR3 protein is CASSSRTGEQFF. The CDR3 DNA reads as TGTGCCAGCAGCTCCCGCACGGGTGAGCAGTTCTTC.

The V gene is TRBV14, the J gene TRBJ2-2; D is possibly TRBD2 (5 bases). This CDR3 spans 17 amino acids. The V and J ends lost 2 bases and 5 bases respectively, with 18 bases between them. CDR1 is SGHDN, CDR2 FVKESK, per germline. CDR3 nucleotides: TGTGCCAGCAGCCAAACCCTAGCAGTAGGCTTTACCGGGGAGCTGTTTTTT. Translation gives CASSQTLAVGFTGELFF.

The rearrangement links TRBV7-2 to TRBJ2-2; TRBD2 matches 9 bases. Looked up from germline, CDR1 is SGHTA and CDR2 is FQGNSA. This CDR3 contains 16 residues. The V and J ends lost 2 bases and 2 bases, in that order; junction bases with no gene match: 3. The CDR3: CASSLQAGGNTGELFF. CDR3 DNA: TGTGCCAGCAGCTTACAAGCGGGAGGCAACACCGGGGAGCTGTTTTTT.

The chain has TRBV7-9 and TRBJ2-7; maybe TRBD2 (6 bases). V lost 5 bases and J 2 bases, leaving 13 bases between the germline ends. Germline V lookup: CDR1 SEHNR, CDR2 FQNEAQ (reference sequence). The CDR3 is 14 amino acids. The CDR3 DNA reads as TGTGCCAGCAGCGCCCGGGACTCTCCCTACGAGCAGTACTTC. Its translation is CASSARDSPYEQYF.

The V and J genes are TRBV27 and TRBJ1-2; 10 bases map to TRBD1. The germline V gene encodes CDR1 MNHEY and CDR2 SMNVEV (reference sequence). The CDR3 is made up of 13 amino acids. Losses at the gene ends were 8 bases for V and 1 base for J; bases not matched to a gene: 1. The DNA of the CDR3 is TGTGCCAGCGGGGACAGGGGTAACTATGGCTACACCTTC. Protein: CASGDRGNYGYTF.

This chain connects TRBV5-5 to TRBJ2-1; TRBD2 matches 8 bases. Looked up from germline, CDR1 is SGHKS and CDR2 is YYEKEE (reference sequence). This CDR3 has 15 residues. The V gene end was trimmed by 2 bases and the J gene end by 7 bases; junction bases not matched to a gene: 8. The CDR3 DNA sequence: TGTGCCAGCAGCTTCTACGGGGGGGCGGATAATGAGCAGTTCTTC. It encodes CASSFYGGADNEQFF.

This rearrangement joins TRBV6-5 to TRBJ2-7; D not certain. Germline V lookup: CDR1 MNHEY, CDR2 SVGAGI. Trimming took off 2 bases at V and 5 bases at J, with 10 bases between the two ends. CDR3 length equals 13 residues. This chain's CDR3 is CASSYHPGDEQYF. The CDR3 nucleotides read TGTGCCAGCAGTTACCACCCAGGCGACGAGCAGTACTTC.

This chain links TRBV19 with TRBJ2-7; 12 nucleotides line up with TRBD2. The germline gives CDR1 LNHDA, CDR2 SQIVND (reference sequence). The CDR3 sequence is 21 residues long. The trim removed 5 bases at V and 3 bases at J, leaving 23 bases unmatched. CDR3 DNA sequence: TGTGCCAGTAGTCACGCTCCCATGCTAGCGGGAGGGCCGAGCGGAGACTACGAGCAGTACTTC. It codes for CASSHAPMLAGGPSGDYEQYF.

A remark on this clone: Other DNA sequences of this sample code for an identical CDR3. This sequence joins TRBV9 and TRBJ1-5; 8 bases are shared with TRBD1. This CDR3 comprises 14 residues. The germline CDR1 and CDR2 sequences are SGDLS and YYNGEE. The junction had 3 bases not matched to a gene; V was cut back by 0 bases and J by 7 bases. CDR3 residues: CASSVGQGNQPQHF. CDR3 coding DNA: TGTGCCAGCAGCGTAGGACAGGGGAACCAGCCCCAGCATTTT.

The chain couples TRBV5-1 to TRBJ2-7; possibly TRBD2 for D (5 bases). The CDR3 loop spans 14 amino acids. Germline V lookup: CDR1 SGHRS, CDR2 YFSETQ. V lost 6 bases and J 7 bases, leaving 20 bases between the germline ends. The CDR3 protein is CASKPVSSGGEQYF. The CDR3 DNA reads as TGCGCCAGCAAACCCGTATCGAGTGGAGGAGAGCAGTACTTC.

The chain joins TRBV5-1 to TRBJ2-7; 9 bases align to TRBD1. V lost 5 bases and J lost 5; bases outside the gene matches: 2. CDR3 length: 12 amino acids. Germline assignment: CDR1 SGHRS and CDR2 YFSETQ. As DNA, the CDR3 is TGCGCCAGCAGTTGGGACAGGGACGAGCAGTACTTC. Translating gives CASSWDRDEQYF.

This chain joins TRBV7-9 and TRBJ2-7; 11 bases map to TRBD1. V lost 4 bases, J lost 4 bases, and 15 bases stayed unmatched. The CDR3 spans 18 residues. The germline V gene encodes CDR1 SEHNR and CDR2 FQNEAQ (reference sequence). CDR3 loop: CASSSGQSGTGGRYEQYF. CDR3 nucleotides: TGTGCCAGCAGCTCCGGGCAATCCGGGACAGGGGGAAGATACGAGCAGTACTTC.

V gene TRBV5-1 combines with J gene TRBJ2-3; TRBD2 might be the D (5 bases). V lost 1 base, J lost 3 bases, and 21 bases lay in between. CDR3 length: 18 residues. Germline-derived CDR1 and CDR2 are SGHRS and YFSETQ. This chain's CDR3 is CASSLQTWAGLRTDTQYF. The DNA for the CDR3 is TGCGCCAGCAGCTTGCAAACTTGGGCCGGACTGCGAACAGATACGCAGTATTTT.

This chain uses TRBV27 with TRBJ2-3; 7 nucleotides line up with TRBD2. The CDR3 contains 15 residues. Looked up from germline, CDR1 is MNHEY and CDR2 is SMNVEV (reference sequence). J was trimmed by 3 bases and V by 7 bases; bases with no gene match: 10. This CDR3 reads CASNLQRGLTDTQYF. The CDR3 nucleotides read TGTGCCAGCAATCTCCAGCGGGGTCTTACAGATACGCAGTATTTT.

This rearrangement joins TRBV7-9 to TRBJ1-1; the D is unclear. Germline values: CDR1 SEHNR, CDR2 FQNEAQ (reference sequence). CDR3 length equals 15 residues. Between the trimmed V and J ends, which lost 4 bases and 0 bases, there was a span of 12 bases. The CDR3 DNA is TGTGCCAGCAGCTCCTCGGGTAGCCTGAACACTGAAGCTTTCTTT. Its translation is CASSSSGSLNTEAFF.

The chain couples TRBV2 to TRBJ2-4; 8 bases align to TRBD1. The CDR3 is made up of 14 amino acids. Unmatched junction bases numbered 10, after V lost 7 bases and J lost 8 bases. Germline V gene data show CDR1 as SNHLY and CDR2 as FYNNEI. The chain's CDR3 is CASIEGQGWDIQYF. The CDR3 bases are TGTGCCAGCATCGAAGGACAGGGATGGGACATTCAGTACTTC. The variable domain in full, completed from reference TRBV2 and TRBJ2-4, reads EPEVTQTPSHQVTQMGQEVILRCVPISNHLYFYWYRQILGQKVEFLVSFYNNEISEKSEIFDDQFSVERPDGSNFTLKIRSTKLEDSAMYFCASIEGQGWDIQYFGAGTRLSVL.

The genes are TRBV5-6 and TRBJ2-1; TRBD1 matches 8 bases. The junction had 7 bases not matched to a gene; V was cut back by 0 bases and J by 14 bases. Per the germline V gene, CDR1 is SGHDT and CDR2 is YYEEEE. The CDR3 runs 13 residues. The CDR3 nucleotides are TGTGCCAGCAGCTTGGCCCCAGGGGGCGGCAAGTTCTTC. Its protein product is CASSLAPGGGKFF.

This clone was seen once. The V and J genes are TRBV30 and TRBJ2-7, with TRBD2 matching 7 bases. The CDR3 extends over 13 amino acids. Germline values: CDR1 GTSNPN, CDR2 SVGIG (reference sequence). Trimming cost V 0 bases and J 2 bases; bases outside gene matches: 1. The CDR3, as DNA: TGTGCCTGGAGTGTAGCGGGGCCCTACGAGCAGTACTTC. Amino acids: CAWSVAGPYEQYF.

The chain uses TRBV5-4 and TRBJ2-5, with 11 bases matching TRBD2. The germline V gene has CDR1 SGHNT and CDR2 YYREEE (reference sequence). This CDR3 is 14 amino acids long. V shed 4 bases and J 4 bases; nucleotides not matched to a gene: 3. The CDR3 DNA sequence: TGTGCCAGCAGCGTCGGGACTAGCGGAGAGACCCAGTACTTC. Amino acids: CASSVGTSGETQYF.

This clone has a single count. V usage is TRBV11-2 and J usage is TRBJ1-4, with a tentative D call TRBD1 (5 bases). Trimming left V 7 bases short and J 8 bases short, with 20 bases between. The length of the CDR3 is 15 residues. CDR1 is SGHAT, CDR2 FQNNGV, per germline. The CDR3 DNA reads TGTGCCAGCACCCCAGCCCAGGGTGAAAGCGAAAAACTGTTTTTT. Translating it yields CASTPAQGESEKLFF.

The DNA for the CDR3 is TGTGCCAGTGCCGCTTGGGCTAATTCACCCCTCCACTTT. This sequence encodes CASAAWANSPLHF. The chain couples TRBV19 to TRBJ1-6; D call uncertain. V was trimmed by 8 bases and J by 6 bases, leaving 11 bases between them. CDR3 length: 13 residues. CDR1 and CDR2 from the germline V gene are LNHDA and SQIVND (reference sequence).

The V call is TRBV5-4, the J call TRBJ2-2; 8 bases map to TRBD2. This CDR3 comprises 15 residues. V was clipped by 0 bases and J by 7 bases; unmatched bases: 5. The V gene's germline CDR1 is SGHNT and CDR2 YYREEE (reference sequence). The CDR3 region has the DNA TGTGCCAGCAGCTTGGCGCGGGGGGCTGGCGGGGAGCTGTTTTTT. It specifies CASSLARGAGGELFF. The full variable domain, completed using reference TRBV5-4 and TRBJ2-2, is ETGVTQSPTHLIKTRGQQVTLRCSSQSGHNTVSWYQQALGQGPQFIFQYYREEENGRGNFPPRFSGLQFPNYSSELNVNALELDDSALYLCASSLARGAGGELFFGEGSRLTVL.

The rearrangement uses TRBV19 and TRBJ1-1; the D gene is possibly TRBD1 (5 bases). Germline CDR1 reads LNHDA; CDR2 reads SQIVND (reference sequence). The CDR3 totals 15 residues. V lost 4 bases and J lost 4, with 16 bases in between. The CDR3 DNA reads TGTGCCAGTAGTACCGACCAGGGAGGAGGCACTGAAGCTTTCTTT. Its protein product is CASSTDQGGGTEAFF.

The genes are TRBV7-3 and TRBJ2-1; 11 nucleotides line up with TRBD2. The CDR3 consists of 15 residues. The germline CDR1 and CDR2 sequences are SGHTA and FQGTGA. J lost 4 bases, V lost 4 bases, and 3 bases had no gene match. CDR3 loop: CASSSGLAVYNEQFF. CDR3 nucleotide sequence: TGTGCCAGCAGCTCGGGACTAGCGGTTTACAATGAGCAGTTCTTC.

This clone has only one observation. V usage is TRBV5-1 and J usage is TRBJ1-1; perhaps TRBD1 as D (5 bases). Trimming removed 0 bases at V and 4 bases at J, with 10 bases between. Germline V gene lookup returns CDR1 SGHRS and CDR2 YFSETQ. CDR3 size: 14 residues. The CDR3 loop reads CASSLDRPGTEAFF. In DNA form, the CDR3 reads TGCGCCAGCAGCTTGGACAGGCCCGGCACTGAAGCTTTCTTT.